The 5 T cell receptor beta chains below were found in one sample sequenced in a study of cytomegalovirus exposure and HLA in healthy donors. This PCR relied on a set of 60 Vbeta primers and 13 Jbeta primers. Some clones are missing from TCRdb's copy, which holds only in-frame ones; the method was immunoSEQ multiplex PCR. This sample yields around 120,000 clones, of which around 70% are seen a single time; about 3% belongs to the top ten. The sequenced sample was PBMCs. The receptors shown here come from a human donor in good health.

The J gene is TRBJ1-2, the V gene TRBV28; D is undetermined. The germline gives CDR1 MDHEN, CDR2 SYDVKM. The V and J ends lost 6 bases and 8 bases respectively, with 13 bases between them. This CDR3 has 12 residues. CDR3 amino acids: CASSQSPGGYTF. In DNA form, the CDR3 reads TGTGCCAGCAGCCAGTCACCGGGGGGCTACACCTTC.

The table lists this clone with a count of one. The chain combines TRBV7-3 with TRBJ1-1, with D perhaps TRBD1 (5 bases). The CDR3 totals 12 residues. Germline V gives CDR1 SGHTA, CDR2 FQGTGA. The V and J ends lost 5 bases and 11 bases respectively, with 15 bases between them. This CDR3 reads CASSRTGGRAFF. CDR3 DNA sequence: TGTGCCAGCAGCCGAACCGGGGGACGGGCTTTCTTT.

In its sample, this clone was seen a few times. The CDR3 bases are TGTGCCAGCAGTTTACAGGGGAATGAAAAACTGTTTTTT. This sequence encodes CASSLQGNEKLFF. This sequence joins TRBV27 and TRBJ1-4; tentative D call: TRBD1 (6 bases). The CDR3 loop spans 13 amino acids. CDR1 is MNHEY, CDR2 SMNVEV, per germline (reference sequence). Trimming pared 2 bases from V and 5 bases from J, leaving 6 bases between.

As for this clone: Relative to the germline gene, one junction end is altered; a read error may explain this. The V gene is TRBV7-9, the J gene TRBJ2-2; 10 bases match TRBD2. Germline V lookup: CDR1 SEHNR, CDR2 FQNEAQ (reference sequence). This CDR3 spans 16 amino acids. CDR3: CSSSSASGSWTGELFF. In DNA form, the CDR3 reads TGTTCCAGCAGCTCCGCTAGCGGGAGTTGGACCGGGGAGCTGTTTTTT.

This clone has more than one count but fewer than ten. V is TRBV4-2 and J is TRBJ1-1, with a tentative D call TRBD1 (6 bases). Trimming left V 0 bases short and J 5 bases short, with 10 bases between. Germline lookup yields CDR1 LGHNA and CDR2 YNFKEQ. The CDR3 contains 14 residues. The CDR3 region has the DNA TGTGCCAGCAGCCAAGAAGGGAGGGGGACTGAAGCTTTCTTT. This translates into CASSQEGRGTEAFF.